Listed here are 30 T cell receptor beta chains from one sample, sequenced in a study of blood T cell repertoires in COVID-19. Sequencing was performed with immunoSEQ multiplex PCR; in TCRdb, only in-frame clones are kept and a portion is missing. Of over 200,000 clones listed, around four fifths are singletons. The source material was peripheral blood. The receptors originated from a man aged 35 to 55 with active or convalescent COVID-19.

The chain employs TRBV10-1 and TRBJ2-5; the match to TRBD1 covers 8 bases. Germline CDR1 WNHNN, CDR2 SYGVQD (reference sequence). The J segment lost 7 bases and the V segment lost 5 bases, leaving 12 bases of the junction unmatched. The CDR3 is 15 residues long. The CDR3 spells CASSPGTGAEGTQYF. CDR3 nucleotide sequence: TGCGCCAGCAGTCCCGGGACAGGCGCAGAGGGGACCCAGTACTTC.

This clone has only a few counts. The V gene is TRBV5-4, the J gene TRBJ1-1, with D hard to call. Germline values: CDR1 SGHNT, CDR2 YYREEE (reference sequence). Between the trimmed V and J ends, which lost 3 bases and 1 base, there was a span of 16 bases. There are 16 residues in the CDR3. Written as DNA, the CDR3 is TGTGCCAGCAGCTCCGGTGGAGGGTTGAAGAACACTGAAGCTTTCTTT. Amino acid sequence: CASSSGGGLKNTEAFF.

Written as DNA, the CDR3 is TGTGCCAGCAGCTCCGGGACAGCGAACACCGGGGAGCTGTTTTTT. Its translation is CASSSGTANTGELFF. The gene calls are TRBV11-2 and TRBJ2-2, with 7 bases fitting TRBD1. Germline V gene sequence: CDR1 SGHAT, CDR2 FQNNGV. The CDR3 sequence is 15 residues long. Germline trimming cut 4 bases from V and 0 bases from J; bases unmatched to any gene: 2.

The chain joins TRBV6-2 or TRBV6-3 to TRBJ1-1, with D tentatively TRBD1 (5 bases). Trimming took 5 bases from V and 5 from J, leaving 15 bases between them. The CDR3 is made up of 14 amino acids. Per germline, CDR1 MNHEY and CDR2 SVGEGT. In DNA form, the CDR3 reads TGTGCCAGCAGTCCCCCGGGGGGATCGACTGAAGCTTTCTTT. The encoded protein is CASSPPGGSTEAFF.

This chain links TRBV9 with TRBJ1-3, with D maybe TRBD1 (5 bases). The V gene's germline CDR1 is SGDLS and CDR2 YYNGEE. V was pared by 6 bases and J by 0 bases, with 10 bases between. The CDR3 loop spans 14 amino acids. The CDR3 bases are TGTGCCAGCAATAGGGGCGGCTCTGGAAACACCATATATTTT. Translating it yields CASNRGGSGNTIYF. The variable domain in full, with the rest retrieved from reference TRBV9 and TRBJ1-3, is DSGVTQTPKHLITATGQRVTLRCSPRSGDLSVYWYQQSLDQGLQFLIQYYNGEERAKGNILERFSAQQFPDLHSELNLSSLELGDSALYFCASNRGGSGNTIYFGEGSWLTVV.

The J gene is TRBJ2-7, the V gene TRBV6-5; TRBD2 might be the D (7 bases). The CDR3 covers 13 residues. The germline gives CDR1 MNHEY, CDR2 SVGAGI. Trimming shortened V by 8 bases and J by 5 bases, and 16 bases separated the two germline ends. The CDR3 protein is CASQRGGQDEQYF. CDR3 coding DNA: TGTGCCAGCCAGAGGGGGGGGCAGGACGAGCAGTACTTC.

The CDR3 region is CASRYQVTDQPQHF. CDR3 in DNA: TGTGCCAGCAGGTACCAGGTAACAGATCAGCCCCAGCATTTT. The rearrangement joins TRBV2 to TRBJ1-5, with D hard to call. The V end lost 6 bases, the J end lost 5 bases, and 14 bases lay between the germline ends. The V gene's germline CDR1 is SNHLY and CDR2 FYNNEI. This CDR3 has 14 amino acids. The full variable domain, with the rest looked up from reference TRBV2 and TRBJ1-5, is EPEVTQTPSHQVTQMGQEVILRCVPISNHLYFYWYRQILGQKVEFLVSFYNNEISEKSEIFDDQFSVERPDGSNFTLKIRSTKLEDSAMYFCASRYQVTDQPQHFGDGTRLSIL.

This sequence joins TRBV29-1 and TRBJ2-7; 7 positions agree with TRBD1. There are 13 residues in the CDR3. Germline V CDR1 and CDR2: SQVTM, ANQGSEA. The CDR3 DNA follows: TGCAGTGCCACGGGACAGAAAAACTACGAGCAGTACTTC. This translates into CSATGQKNYEQYF.

This clone appeared a few times. The chain joins TRBV28 to TRBJ1-1, with D perhaps matching TRBD1 (5 bases). V was trimmed by 6 bases and J by 3 bases, leaving 11 bases between them. The CDR3 has 13 amino acids. The germline V gene encodes CDR1 MDHEN and CDR2 SYDVKM. For the CDR3, the DNA is TGTGCCAGCAGCCTACAGGTCTACACTGAAGCTTTCTTT. It yields the protein CASSLQVYTEAFF. The variable domain in full, completed from reference TRBV28 and TRBJ1-1, reads DVKVTQSSRYLVKRTGEKVFLECVQDMDHENMFWYRQDPGLGLRLIYFSYDVKMKEKGDIPEGYSVSREKKERFSLILESASTNQTSMYLCASSLQVYTEAFFGQGTRLTVV.

This chain uses TRBV7-2 with TRBJ1-6; 7 positions match TRBD1. CDR1 is SGHTA, CDR2 FQGNSA, per germline. The length of the CDR3 is 15 residues. After removal of 5 bases from V and 6 bases from J, the junction contained 7 bases not matched to a gene. CDR3: CASSKDRDSNSPLHF. The DNA of the CDR3 is TGTGCCAGCAGCAAAGACCGGGACAGTAATTCACCCCTCCACTTT.

The count of this clone is one. This chain links TRBV7-9 with TRBJ2-2; TRBD2 matches 9 bases. V was pared by 0 bases and J by 2 bases, with 7 bases of the junction left unmatched. This CDR3 is 18 amino acids long. Germline loops: CDR1 SEHNR, CDR2 FQNEAQ (reference sequence). The CDR3 reads CASSLAPTSGANTGELFF. CDR3 coding DNA: TGTGCCAGCAGCTTAGCCCCGACTAGCGGAGCAAACACCGGGGAGCTGTTTTTT.

The chain couples TRBV9 to TRBJ2-1; 8 positions match TRBD2. Germline loops: CDR1 SGDLS, CDR2 YYNGEE. The CDR3 covers 18 residues. Trimming took 0 bases from V and 8 from J; bases not matched to a gene: 16. CDR3: CASSVGDELRGAVYEQFF. Written as DNA, the CDR3 is TGTGCCAGCAGCGTAGGCGACGAGTTGCGGGGGGCGGTGTATGAGCAGTTCTTC.

The chain has TRBV6-6 and TRBJ2-1; D may be TRBD2 (7 bases). The CDR3 covers 11 residues. Germline CDR1 MNHNY, CDR2 SVGAGI (reference sequence). The CDR3 loop reads CGVGGADEQFF. CDR3 DNA: TGTGGAGTTGGGGGGGCCGATGAGCAGTTCTTC.

The CDR3 bases are TGTGCCAGCAGCTTAGGCGGGTCGTCCGGAAACACCATATATTTT. Amino acids: CASSLGGSSGNTIYF. This chain connects TRBV7-3 to TRBJ1-3; no firm D call. The CDR3 is made up of 15 amino acids. Germline V CDR1 and CDR2: SGHTA, FQGTGA. Trimming took off 2 bases at V and 4 bases at J, with 12 bases between the two ends.

Notes on this clone: The junction differs from germline at one of its ends, possibly a read error. The chain has TRBV7-7 and TRBJ2-3; no firm D call. The germline V gene has CDR1 SSHAT and CDR2 FNYEAQ (reference sequence). The CDR3 extends over 13 amino acids. CDR3 amino acids: CASSPAPTDTQYF. CDR3 bases: TGTGCTAGCAGCCCAGCGCCCACAGATACGCAGTATTTT.

V gene TRBV9 combines with J gene TRBJ2-1; 8 bases agree with TRBD2. V lost 2 bases and J lost 6; bases outside the gene matches: 7. The CDR3 sequence is 15 residues long. Germline CDR1 reads SGDLS; CDR2 reads YYNGEE. As DNA, the CDR3 is TGTGCCAGCAGCGTTTATAGCGGGACACCCAATGAGCAGTTCTTC. This gives the protein CASSVYSGTPNEQFF.

This chain joins TRBV19 and TRBJ1-5, with 7 nucleotides matching TRBD1. V gave up 5 bases and J gave up 4 bases; unmatched junction bases: 5. The CDR3 totals 14 residues. Germline CDR1 LNHDA, CDR2 SQIVND (reference sequence). The CDR3 coding sequence is TGTGCCAGTAGTGCCCAGACAGGGAATCAGCCCCAGCATTTT. Protein product: CASSAQTGNQPQHF. Based on the CDR3 plus reference TRBV19 and TRBJ1-5, the full variable domain is DGGITQSPKYLFRKEGQNVTLSCEQNLNHDAMYWYRQDPGQGLRLIYYSQIVNDFQKGDIAEGYSVSREKKESFPLTVTSAQKNPTAFYLCASSAQTGNQPQHFGDGTRLSIL.

Only a few counts were recorded for this clone. The chain links TRBV6-2 or TRBV6-3 to TRBJ1-1; no reliable D call. Trimming cost V 5 bases and J 1 base, with 14 bases left between them. CDR1 is MNHEY, CDR2 SVGEGT, per germline. The CDR3 is made up of 15 amino acids. CDR3 residues: CASSTPRTGNTEAFF. The CDR3, as DNA: TGTGCCAGCAGTACACCTCGAACGGGGAACACTGAAGCTTTCTTT.

The rearrangement joins TRBV4-1 to TRBJ1-5; 7 nucleotides match TRBD1. Germline-derived CDR1 and CDR2 are MGHRA and YSYEKL. The CDR3 is 16 residues long. Trimming removed 0 bases from V and 4 bases from J; junction bases left unmatched: 6. The CDR3 protein is CASSQEGRGENQPQHF. CDR3 nucleotide sequence: TGCGCCAGCAGCCAAGAAGGCAGGGGGGAAAATCAGCCCCAGCATTTT.

V usage is TRBV19 and J usage is TRBJ1-2, with D possibly TRBD1 on 6 matching bases. Germline V gene lookup returns CDR1 LNHDA and CDR2 SQIVND (reference sequence). Deletions cut 4 bases from V and 5 bases from J, with 14 bases between. CDR3 length: 14 amino acids. Here the CDR3 reads CASSKNGQYYGYTF. Here the CDR3 DNA reads TGTGCCAGTAGTAAGAATGGACAGTATTATGGCTACACCTTC.

This rearrangement joins TRBV4-1 to TRBJ2-2; possibly TRBD1 for D (6 bases). CDR1 is MGHRA, CDR2 YSYEKL, per germline. Deletions cut 5 bases from V and 6 bases from J, with 10 bases between. The CDR3 loop spans 13 amino acids. The CDR3 loop reads CASSYRESGELFF. The CDR3 DNA sequence: TGCGCCAGCAGCTACAGGGAGTCCGGGGAGCTGTTTTTT.

As regards this clone: The sample contains more than one DNA sequence encoding this CDR3. V is TRBV7-9 and J is TRBJ2-5; D possibly corresponds to TRBD2 (6 bases). With 3 bases removed from V and 0 bases from J, the gap between germline ends came to 8 bases. Germline-derived CDR1 and CDR2 are SEHNR and FQNEAQ (reference sequence). This CDR3 is built from 14 residues. CDR3 DNA sequence: TGTGCCAGCAGCTTGGGGGGAAACCAAGAGACCCAGTACTTC. It specifies CASSLGGNQETQYF.

CDR3 nucleotide sequence: TGTGCCAGTACCTCCACTGGGGGGGTGGCCAACTATGGCTACACCTTC. Its protein product is CASTSTGGVANYGYTF. The chain combines TRBV19 with TRBJ1-2; weak D call: TRBD1 (5 bases). This CDR3 has 16 amino acids. Germline-derived CDR1 and CDR2 are LNHDA and SQIVND (reference sequence). Trimming stripped 7 bases from V and 2 bases from J, with 20 bases between.

The V and J genes are TRBV5-1 and TRBJ1-6; D is possibly TRBD1 (5 bases). Germline CDR1 SGHRS, CDR2 YFSETQ. The V gene lost 0 bases and the J gene lost 7 bases, with 11 bases spanning the gap. The CDR3 loop spans 15 amino acids. For the CDR3, the DNA is TGCGCCAGCAGCTTGGCAGGACAACGGAATTCACCCCTCCACTTT. It is translated as CASSLAGQRNSPLHF.

V usage is TRBV18 and J usage is TRBJ1-1, with TRBD1 matching over 9 bases. V was pared by 2 bases and J by 2 bases, with 3 bases of the junction left unmatched. Looked up from germline, CDR1 is KGHSH and CDR2 is LQKENI. The CDR3 is 15 amino acids. The CDR3 spells CASSPTGQGNTEAFF. The DNA of the CDR3 is TGTGCCAGCTCACCAACGGGACAGGGTAACACTGAAGCTTTCTTT.

V gene TRBV20-1 combines with J gene TRBJ2-7; TRBD2 aligns across 8 bases. CDR1 is DFQATT and CDR2 is SNEGSKA in the germline V gene (reference sequence). The J segment lost 5 bases and the V segment lost 3 bases, leaving 12 bases of the junction unmatched. CDR3 length: 15 residues. The CDR3 protein is CSASSAGTSTDEQYF. CDR3 in DNA: TGCAGTGCTAGTTCTGCCGGGACTAGTACGGACGAGCAGTACTTC.

This chain connects TRBV29-1 to TRBJ1-1; D might be TRBD1 (6 bases). V was shortened by 3 bases and J by 5 bases, with 16 bases between the two germline ends. CDR3 size: 14 residues. Germline lookup yields CDR1 SQVTM and CDR2 ANQGSEA. CDR3 DNA sequence: TGCAGCGTTGAGGGGCAGCAAACAGGGACTGAAGCTTTCTTT. Translated, it gives CSVEGQQTGTEAFF. Supplemented by reference TRBV29-1 and TRBJ1-1, the full variable domain reads SAVISQKPSRDICQRGTSLTIQCQVDSQVTMMFWYRQQPGQSLTLIATANQGSEATYESGFVIDKFPISRPNLTFSTLTVSNMSPEDSSIYLCSVEGQQTGTEAFFGQGTRLTVV.

CDR3 in DNA: TGTGCCAGTAGTAGTACAGGGGGCTCTAGCACAGATACGCAGTATTTT. Its translation: CASSSTGGSSTDTQYF. The chain links TRBV19 to TRBJ2-3, with 9 bases matching TRBD1. The CDR3 consists of 16 residues. The germline V gene encodes CDR1 LNHDA and CDR2 SQIVND (reference sequence). The V gene end was trimmed by 4 bases and the J gene end by 0 bases; junction bases not matched to a gene: 5. The variable domain in full, with the rest retrieved from reference TRBV19 and TRBJ2-3, is DGGITQSPKYLFRKEGQNVTLSCEQNLNHDAMYWYRQDPGQGLRLIYYSQIVNDFQKGDIAEGYSVSREKKESFPLTVTSAQKNPTAFYLCASSSTGGSSTDTQYFGPGTRLTVL.

A note on this clone: One end of the junction does not line up with germline, which may come from a read error. The chain links TRBV29-1 to TRBJ2-2, with 11 bases identical to TRBD1. The CDR3 consists of 12 residues. Germline V CDR1 and CDR2: SQVTM, ANQGSEA. The CDR3 DNA reads as TGCAGCGTTGGGACAGGGGGCGGGCAGCTGTTTTTT. Translated: CSVGTGGGQLFF.

The J gene is TRBJ2-5, the V gene TRBV19; D is uncertain. Germline loops: CDR1 LNHDA, CDR2 SQIVND (reference sequence). V was clipped by 2 bases and J by 0 bases, with 10 bases between them. The CDR3 extends over 15 amino acids. CDR3 loop: CASSIQFQYQETQYF. The CDR3 DNA follows: TGTGCCAGTAGTATACAGTTTCAATACCAAGAGACCCAGTACTTC. Drawing the rest from reference TRBV19 and TRBJ2-5, the complete variable domain is DGGITQSPKYLFRKEGQNVTLSCEQNLNHDAMYWYRQDPGQGLRLIYYSQIVNDFQKGDIAEGYSVSREKKESFPLTVTSAQKNPTAFYLCASSIQFQYQETQYFGPGTRLLVL.